One sample yielded the 27 T cell receptor beta chains listed below, sequenced in a study of blood T cell repertoires in COVID-19. Clones were read by immunoSEQ multiplex PCR, and TCRdb kept only the in-frame ones, dropping some. The sample yields approximately 440,000 clones, 90% seen once. Input material: PBMCs or T cells enriched from blood (not recorded which). The receptor set was obtained from a man in his late teens or twenties who had recovered from COVID-19.

This clone showed up just a few times. The V gene is TRBV6-6, the J gene TRBJ1-2; 10 bases map to TRBD1. Germline CDR1 reads MNHNY; CDR2 reads SVGAGI (reference sequence). The CDR3 totals 15 residues. Unmatched junction bases numbered 5, after V lost 5 bases and J lost 2 bases. CDR3 protein: CASSRPGQGNYGYTF. The CDR3 bases are TGTGCCAGCAGTCGACCGGGACAGGGGAACTATGGCTACACCTTC.

The rearrangement joins TRBV4-1 to TRBJ1-4; 7 bases are shared with TRBD1. V trimming: 0 bases; J trimming: 5 bases; junction bases outside the gene matches: 6. Looked up from germline, CDR1 is MGHRA and CDR2 is YSYEKL. The length of the CDR3 is 16 residues. CDR3 sequence: CASSQEAGQANEKLFF. The CDR3 nucleotides are TGCGCCAGCAGCCAAGAGGCCGGACAGGCGAATGAAAAACTGTTTTTT.

This sequence joins TRBV13 and TRBJ1-2; tentative D call: TRBD1 (6 bases). CDR1 is PRHDT, CDR2 FYEKMQ, per germline (reference sequence). The V end was cut by 3 bases, the J end by 7 bases, with 12 bases between. There are 13 residues in the CDR3. The CDR3 bases are TGTGCCAGCAGCTTCCCGGGCAGGGGTGGCTACACCTTC. This encodes CASSFPGRGGYTF.

V is TRBV2 and J is TRBJ2-7; TRBD2 agrees at 8 bases. The V and J ends lost 0 bases and 2 bases, in that order; junction bases with no gene match: 3. Germline assignment: CDR1 SNHLY and CDR2 FYNNEI. This CDR3 region has 15 residues. This CDR3 reads CASSEAVAGTYEQYF. In DNA form, the CDR3 reads TGTGCCAGCAGTGAAGCGGTAGCGGGGACCTACGAGCAGTACTTC.

V is TRBV13 and J is TRBJ2-3, with unresolved D. CDR1 and CDR2 from the germline V gene are PRHDT and FYEKMQ (reference sequence). Trimming left V 2 bases short and J 0 bases short, with 6 bases between. The CDR3 has 14 residues. This chain's CDR3 is CASSLYTSTDTQYF. The CDR3, as DNA: TGTGCCAGCAGCTTATACACGAGCACAGATACGCAGTATTTT.

A single count supports this clone. This chain joins TRBV7-2 and TRBJ1-2; no definite D call. Per the germline V gene, CDR1 is SGHTA and CDR2 is FQGNSA. Trimming took 4 bases from V and 4 from J, leaving 16 bases between them. The CDR3 covers 15 residues. This CDR3 reads CASSYDSANVYGYTF. In nucleotides, the CDR3 is TGTGCCAGCAGCTATGACTCAGCAAACGTCTATGGCTACACCTTC.

J is TRBJ2-1 and V is TRBV20-1; no clear D gene. V was clipped by 3 bases and J by 3 bases, with 6 bases between them. Per germline, CDR1 DFQATT and CDR2 SNEGSKA (reference sequence). The CDR3 runs to 12 residues. CDR3 sequence reads: CSASRLYNEQFF. The CDR3 DNA is TGCAGTGCTAGTCGACTCTACAATGAGCAGTTCTTC.

V usage is TRBV28 and J usage is TRBJ1-1; D call uncertain. The CDR3 covers 12 residues. Germline V CDR1 and CDR2: MDHEN, SYDVKM. Between the trimmed V and J ends, which lost 6 bases and 7 bases, there was a span of 12 bases. The CDR3 DNA sequence: TGTGCCAGCAGCCTCGCGCGGATTGAAGCTTTCTTT. It is translated as CASSLARIEAFF.

The rearrangement joins TRBV3-1 (or the pseudogene TRBV3-2) to TRBJ1-3, with no clear D. The V end was cut by 1 base, the J end by 5 bases, with 3 bases between. This CDR3 is built from 12 residues. Germline V gives CDR1 LGHDT, CDR2 YNNKEL (reference sequence). This CDR3 reads CASSQVRNTIYF. The CDR3 DNA sequence: TGTGCCAGCAGCCAAGTTAGAAACACCATATATTTT.

The V call is TRBV6-1, the J call TRBJ1-5; D possibly corresponds to TRBD1 (5 bases). Germline assignment: CDR1 MNHNS and CDR2 SASEGT. This CDR3 contains 13 residues. V lost 2 bases, J lost 7 bases, and 9 bases lay in between. CDR3 loop: CASSERGRQPQHF. The DNA of the CDR3 is TGTGCCAGCAGTGAAAGGGGTCGGCAGCCCCAGCATTTT.

Comments on this clone: The same CDR3 arises from other DNA sequences in this sample as well. The chain carries TRBV5-1 and TRBJ1-6, with 7 bases aligning to TRBD1. The CDR3 is 15 amino acids. J gave up 7 bases and V 1 base, and 5 bases lay outside the gene matches. The germline V gene encodes CDR1 SGHRS and CDR2 YFSETQ. The CDR3 DNA is TGCGCCAGCAGCTTGCAGGGGGTTGGGAATTCACCCCTCCACTTT. This encodes CASSLQGVGNSPLHF. The complete variable domain, with remaining parts taken from reference TRBV5-1 and TRBJ1-6, reads KAGVTQTPRYLIKTRGQQVTLSCSPISGHRSVSWYQQTPGQGLQFLFEYFSETQRNKGNFPGRFSGRQFSNSRSEMNVSTLELGDSALYLCASSLQGVGNSPLHFGNGTRLTVT.

The chain uses TRBV6-5 and TRBJ1-2; 9 nucleotides agree with TRBD1. CDR1 and CDR2 from the germline V gene are MNHEY and SVGAGI. The CDR3 loop spans 15 amino acids. Trimming took 4 bases from V and 2 from J; bases not matched to a gene: 5. Here the CDR3 reads CASSLSGTGNYGYTF. DNA of the CDR3: TGTGCCAGCAGTTTATCCGGGACAGGGAACTATGGCTACACCTTC.

The V call is TRBV19, the J call TRBJ1-2, with D possibly matching TRBD1 (5 bases). The CDR3 is 14 amino acids. Germline V gene data show CDR1 as LNHDA and CDR2 as SQIVND (reference sequence). Trimming stripped 8 bases from V and 5 bases from J, with 18 bases between. The CDR3 sequence: CASAMDTAPYGYTF. In nucleotides, the CDR3 is TGTGCCAGTGCGATGGACACGGCCCCTTATGGCTACACCTTC. Full variable domain (outside the CDR3, taken from reference TRBV19 and TRBJ1-2): DGGITQSPKYLFRKEGQNVTLSCEQNLNHDAMYWYRQDPGQGLRLIYYSQIVNDFQKGDIAEGYSVSREKKESFPLTVTSAQKNPTAFYLCASAMDTAPYGYTFGSGTRLTVV.

The chain has TRBV2 and TRBJ2-7; 9 nucleotides match TRBD1. The length of the CDR3 is 13 residues. CDR1 is SNHLY, CDR2 FYNNEI, per germline. The trim removed 6 bases at V and 5 bases at J, leaving 5 bases unmatched. The CDR3 loop reads CASRDRGRDEQYF. CDR3 sequence (DNA): TGTGCCAGCAGGGACAGGGGACGGGACGAGCAGTACTTC.

This rearrangement joins TRBV19 to TRBJ1-4; D not resolved. Germline V CDR1 and CDR2: LNHDA, SQIVND (reference sequence). CDR3 length: 13 amino acids. V lost 4 bases and J 6 bases, leaving 9 bases between the germline ends. The CDR3 DNA is TGTGCCAGTAGTAGAAGAGTGGATGAAAAACTGTTTTTT. Protein: CASSRRVDEKLFF.

This chain connects TRBV27 to TRBJ2-1, with 10 nucleotides matching TRBD1. Germline V lookup: CDR1 MNHEY, CDR2 SMNVEV (reference sequence). The length of the CDR3 is 15 residues. With 6 bases clipped from V and 4 bases from J, the junction kept 6 bases outside the gene matches. CDR3 coding DNA: TGTGCCAGCAGCAGAGAGGACAGGGGGTACAATGAGCAGTTCTTC. Translating it yields CASSREDRGYNEQFF.

J is TRBJ1-2 and V is TRBV6-5; TRBD1 might be the D (6 bases). This CDR3 region has 13 residues. V was trimmed by 7 bases and J by 0 bases, leaving 9 bases between them. The V gene's germline CDR1 is MNHEY and CDR2 SVGAGI. The CDR3 loop reads CASTQGTNYGYTF. The CDR3 bases are TGTGCCAGCACCCAGGGGACTAACTATGGCTACACCTTC.

This clone was seen a handful of times. The rearrangement links TRBV7-9 to TRBJ1-1, with 8 bases lining up with TRBD1. The junction had 9 bases not matched to a gene; V was cut back by 5 bases and J by 7 bases. The CDR3 runs 14 residues. The germline V gene encodes CDR1 SEHNR and CDR2 FQNEAQ (reference sequence). DNA of the CDR3: TGTGCCAGCAGCCGGGGACAGGCAGGTGGTGAAGCTTTCTTT. Translating gives CASSRGQAGGEAFF.

The chain combines TRBV6-1 with TRBJ2-1; tentative D call: TRBD2 (6 bases). The ends were cut back, 3 bases at V and 10 bases at J, with 16 bases in the middle. The CDR3 spans 14 residues. CDR1 and CDR2 (germline): MNHNS, SASEGT. For the CDR3, the DNA is TGTGCCAGCAGTGACGATCTAGCGATGAGGGAGCAGTTCTTC. Translation gives CASSDDLAMREQFF.

The chain uses TRBV5-1 and TRBJ2-1; D possibly corresponds to TRBD2 (5 bases). The CDR3 runs 14 residues. Germline V gene sequence: CDR1 SGHRS, CDR2 YFSETQ. V shed 5 bases and J shed 1 base, with 10 bases lying between them. The CDR3 loop reads CASRRAESYNEQFF. CDR3 nucleotide sequence: TGCGCCAGCAGGAGGGCGGAGTCCTACAATGAGCAGTTCTTC.

This CDR3 is CASRAGGYTGELFF. In DNA form, the CDR3 reads TGTGCCAGCAGAGCGGGAGGGTATACCGGGGAGCTGTTTTTT. The genes are TRBV6-5 and TRBJ2-2, with 10 bases fitting TRBD2. This CDR3 spans 14 amino acids. V lost 6 bases and J lost 5; bases outside the gene matches: 3. The germline gives CDR1 MNHEY, CDR2 SVGAGI.

The chain couples TRBV21-1 to TRBJ2-4; the D call of TRBD2 is as the table states it, not checked on the DNA. TRBV21-1 is flagged as a pseudogene. CDR3 length equals 20 residues. The CDR3 nucleotides are TGTGCCAGCAGCAAACCGTGGGTATATTGGCGGCCCAAAACCAAAAACATTCAGTACTTC. Protein sequence: CASSKPWVYWRPKTKNIQYF.

This chain connects TRBV4-2 to TRBJ2-5; 11 positions agree with TRBD2. Germline loops: CDR1 LGHNA, CDR2 YNFKEQ. After removal of 5 bases from V and 5 bases from J, the junction contained 7 bases not matched to a gene. There are 15 residues in the CDR3. The CDR3 DNA sequence: TGTGCCAGCAGCGATTCTAGCGGGAGGCCGGAGACCCAGTACTTC. It codes for CASSDSSGRPETQYF.

The chain employs TRBV5-5 and TRBJ1-5; D uncertain. Germline V lookup: CDR1 SGHKS, CDR2 YYEKEE (reference sequence). The CDR3 runs to 14 residues. Trimming removed 5 bases from V and 2 bases from J, with 11 bases in between. Written as DNA, the CDR3 is TGTGCCAGCAGTCCTACAGTGGGCAATCAGCCCCAGCATTTT. This gives the protein CASSPTVGNQPQHF.

The chain couples TRBV6-5 to TRBJ1-1, with TRBD1 matching over 7 bases. Unmatched junction bases numbered 4, after V lost 4 bases and J lost 5 bases. Germline CDR1 and CDR2: MNHEY and SVGAGI. CDR3 length: 13 residues. The CDR3 reads CASSFTGDTEAFF. The CDR3 DNA sequence: TGTGCCAGCAGTTTCACAGGGGATACTGAAGCTTTCTTT.

The gene calls are TRBV29-1 and TRBJ2-3; 10 nucleotides line up with TRBD2. V gave up 5 bases and J gave up 0 bases; unmatched junction bases: 5. Germline values: CDR1 SQVTM, CDR2 ANQGSEA. The CDR3 totals 15 residues. CDR3 in amino acids: CSVSGAGGSTDTQYF. For the CDR3, the DNA is TGCAGCGTTTCCGGAGCGGGGGGGAGCACAGATACGCAGTATTTT.

For the CDR3, the DNA is TGTGCCAGCTCAGAAGGACATGGGTCTGACACTGAAGCTTTCTTT. This codes for CASSEGHGSDTEAFF. V and J are TRBV18 and TRBJ1-1, with a possible D match to TRBD1 (5 bases). The length of the CDR3 is 15 residues. From germline, CDR1 is KGHSH and CDR2 LQKENI. The V gene lost 5 bases and the J gene lost 3 bases, with 16 bases spanning the gap.